These 29 T cell receptor beta chains were all obtained from the same sample, sequenced in a study of immune evolution from preneoplasia to lung adenocarcinoma. Clones were read by immunoSEQ multiplex PCR, and TCRdb kept only the in-frame ones, dropping some. The profile shows 25,000 to 30,000 clones, 65% to 75% of them singletons. Sequencing was carried out using FFPE invasive lung adenocarcinoma tissue. The receptors derive from a person in their sixties or seventies with invasive lung adenocarcinoma. Some clones in this sample may be carry-over from other donors' samples.

As concerns this clone: A much larger clone differs from this one at a single base, so this may be a read error. The sample contains more than one DNA sequence encoding this CDR3. This sequence joins TRBV5-1 and TRBJ1-1, with D unresolved. CDR1 and CDR2 from the germline V gene are SGHRS and YFSETQ. The CDR3 has 14 residues. V lost 0 bases and J 0 bases, leaving 6 bases between the germline ends. The CDR3 reads CASSLDGMNTEAFF. CDR3 nucleotide sequence: TGCGCCAGCAGCTTGGACGGGATGAACACTGAAGCTTTCTTT. Using reference TRBV5-1 and TRBJ1-1 for the parts outside the CDR3, the full variable domain is KAGVTQTPRYLIKTRGQQVTLSCSPISGHRSVSWYQQTPGQGLQFLFEYFSETQRNKGNFPGRFSGRQFSNSRSEMNVSTLELGDSALYLCASSLDGMNTEAFFGQGTRLTVV.

This rearrangement joins TRBV21-1 to TRBJ2-2; the table's D call, TRBD2, was not checked against the DNA. TRBV21-1 corresponds to a pseudogene. The CDR3 sequence is 17 residues long. The CDR3, as DNA: TGTGCCAGCAGCAAACGGTGGGAGGAACAAAACACCGGGGAGCTGTTTTTT. Its protein is CASSKRWEEQNTGELFF.

The rearrangement uses TRBV6-5 and TRBJ1-5, with a possible D match to TRBD1 (6 bases). The CDR3 consists of 14 residues. V was pared by 7 bases and J by 7 bases, with 17 bases between. Germline CDR1 MNHEY, CDR2 SVGAGI. Written as DNA, the CDR3 is TGTGCCAGCACTCCGACGTTAGGGGGGCAGCCCCAGCATTTT. Translation gives CASTPTLGGQPQHF.

This clone has more than one count but fewer than ten. This same CDR3 is encoded by further DNA sequences in the sample. The chain recombines TRBV2 with TRBJ1-5; 9 bases fit TRBD1. The trim removed 6 bases at V and 4 bases at J, leaving 4 bases unmatched. Looked up from germline, CDR1 is SNHLY and CDR2 is FYNNEI. The CDR3 length is 14 residues. Here the CDR3 reads CASSATGGNQPQHF. CDR3 nucleotides: TGTGCCAGCAGCGCGACAGGGGGAAATCAGCCCCAGCATTTT.

The chain is built from TRBV5-6 and TRBJ2-5; D perhaps matches TRBD2 (5 bases). The germline V gene has CDR1 SGHDT and CDR2 YYEEEE. V lost 9 bases, J lost 4 bases, and 19 bases lay in between. The CDR3 totals 14 residues. The CDR3 nucleotides are TGTGCCACCCAGACCGGGATCAATAGAGAGACCCAGTACTTC. Encoded protein: CATQTGINRETQYF.

The chain's CDR3 is CASSLARGRARTDTQYF. The CDR3 DNA follows: TGCGCCAGCAGCTTGGCCCGCGGGAGGGCCCGCACAGATACGCAGTATTTT. The genes are TRBV5-1 and TRBJ2-3, with 9 bases lining up with TRBD2. There are 17 residues in the CDR3. Germline V gene data show CDR1 as SGHRS and CDR2 as YFSETQ. After removal of 0 bases from V and 1 base from J, the junction contained 6 bases not matched to a gene.

The V call is TRBV12-5, the J call TRBJ1-2; D unresolved. Per germline, CDR1 LGHNT and CDR2 FRNRAP. V dropped 0 bases and J dropped 2 bases, with 25 bases sitting between them. CDR3 length equals 20 residues. CDR3 coding DNA: TGTGCTAGTGGTTTGGTGAAAGAAGGGTACCCCACGGGTACCAACTATGGCTACACCTTC. Its translation: CASGLVKEGYPTGTNYGYTF.

V is TRBV29-1 and J is TRBJ2-2; D is possibly TRBD2 (6 bases). Germline V gene sequence: CDR1 SQVTM, CDR2 ANQGSEA. V was pared by 6 bases and J by 8 bases, with 16 bases between. The CDR3 loop spans 13 amino acids. The CDR3 coding sequence is TGCAGCGTACGGACTACCTCGGGGGGGGAGCTGTTTTTT. This codes for CSVRTTSGGELFF.

The CDR3 sequence is CASSQHGGFGNQPQHF. The CDR3 DNA sequence: TGTGCCAGCAGCCAACACGGAGGTTTCGGGAATCAGCCCCAGCATTTT. The chain uses TRBV4-2 and TRBJ1-5; D remains ambiguous. Trimming shortened V by 2 bases and J by 4 bases, and 15 bases separated the two germline ends. The length of the CDR3 is 16 residues. The germline gives CDR1 LGHNA, CDR2 YNFKEQ.

The rearrangement uses TRBV6-1 and TRBJ1-5, with TRBD1 identical over 7 bases. There are 15 residues in the CDR3. CDR1 and CDR2 from the germline V gene are MNHNS and SASEGT. Unmatched junction bases numbered 11, after V lost 7 bases and J lost 5 bases. The CDR3 is CASTRTGALDQPQHF. The DNA for the CDR3 is TGTGCCAGCACCCGAACAGGGGCCCTCGATCAGCCCCAGCATTTT.

This chain uses TRBV29-1 with TRBJ2-2, with 8 nucleotides matching TRBD2. CDR1 SQVTM and CDR2 ANQGSEA come from the germline V gene. V lost 7 bases, J lost 4 bases, and 8 bases stayed unmatched. CDR3 length: 14 residues. DNA of the CDR3: TGCAGCGCGGAGAGCGGGAGCACCACCGGGGAGCTGTTTTTT. Translating it yields CSAESGSTTGELFF.

This chain connects TRBV29-1 to TRBJ2-7; 8 bases fit TRBD2. In germline, CDR1 is SQVTM, CDR2 ANQGSEA. The CDR3 has 15 residues. V shed 6 bases, J shed 2 bases, and the junction held 12 bases outside the gene matches. The chain's CDR3 is CSVRGGGAATYEQYF. The CDR3 DNA follows: TGCAGCGTCCGGGGGGGTGGTGCGGCAACCTACGAGCAGTACTTC.

This clone was observed a handful of times. V gene TRBV7-2 combines with J gene TRBJ2-7; 10 bases map to TRBD1. Unmatched junction bases numbered 6, after V lost 5 bases and J lost 2 bases. This CDR3 has 15 residues. Per the germline V gene, CDR1 is SGHTA and CDR2 is FQGNSA. The CDR3 DNA reads TGTGCCAGCAGCATGCCGGACAGGGGGGCCTACGAGCAGTACTTC. Translation gives CASSMPDRGAYEQYF.

This chain joins TRBV10-3 and TRBJ1-5; D might be TRBD1 (5 bases). The length of the CDR3 is 16 residues. CDR1 and CDR2 (germline): ENHRY, SYGVKD. V was shortened by 6 bases and J by 7 bases, with 22 bases between the two germline ends. CDR3 bases: TGTGCCATCAGACTGTCAGGGCGGGCGCTGGGGCAGCCCCAGCATTTT. It is translated as CAIRLSGRALGQPQHF.

The chain combines TRBV5-6 with TRBJ2-5; the D gene could be TRBD1 or TRBD2 (5 bases each). The CDR3 is made up of 16 amino acids. In germline, CDR1 is SGHDT, CDR2 YYEEEE. Trimming removed 4 bases at V and 5 bases at J, with 21 bases between. Here the CDR3 reads CASSAHPRDGWETQYF. DNA for the CDR3: TGTGCCAGCAGCGCCCACCCCCGGGACGGATGGGAGACCCAGTACTTC.

This chain uses TRBV18 with TRBJ2-2, with 9 bases matching TRBD1. Germline CDR1 is KGHSH and CDR2 is LQKENI. This CDR3 has 15 amino acids. V lost 3 bases, J lost 6 bases, and 5 bases stayed unmatched. CDR3 amino acids: CASSPTTGGSGELFF. CDR3 sequence (DNA): TGTGCCAGCTCACCGACGACAGGGGGATCCGGGGAGCTGTTTTTT.

Remarks on this clone: The same CDR3 can be traced to other DNA sequences in this sample. This sequence joins TRBV11-3 and TRBJ2-1; a weak D match, TRBD2 (6 bases). The ends were cut back, 3 bases at V and 15 bases at J, with 12 bases in the middle. This CDR3 spans 11 amino acids. Germline V gives CDR1 SGHNT, CDR2 YENEEA. The CDR3: CASSLSGTLFF. Written as DNA, the CDR3 is TGTGCCAGCAGCTTGTCTGGGACTCTGTTCTTC.

This clone showed up just a few times. The chain links TRBV6-1 to TRBJ2-1; no clear D. Germline CDR1 reads MNHNS; CDR2 reads SASEGT. V was cut by 8 bases and J by 4 bases, with 6 bases left in between. The CDR3 is 11 amino acids. CDR3: CASGDYNEQFF. Here the CDR3 DNA reads TGTGCCAGCGGGGATTACAATGAGCAGTTCTTC.

V is TRBV5-4 and J is TRBJ2-7; D unresolved. Trimming removed 0 bases at V and 1 base at J, with 11 bases between. The CDR3 sequence is 15 residues long. Germline V gene lookup returns CDR1 SGHNT and CDR2 YYREEE (reference sequence). The CDR3 DNA follows: TGTGCCAGCAGCTTGGGTCAAACCCCGTCCTACGAGCAGTACTTC. Translating gives CASSLGQTPSYEQYF.

J is TRBJ2-1 and V is TRBV7-6; D is undetermined. This CDR3 is built from 13 residues. The V gene's germline CDR1 is SGHVS and CDR2 FNYEAQ. Between the trimmed V and J ends, which lost 5 bases and 8 bases, there was a span of 13 bases. The CDR3 nucleotides read TGTGCCAGCAGCCCCGTAAATTTGGATGAGCAGTTCTTC. It yields the protein CASSPVNLDEQFF.

This rearrangement joins TRBV5-6 to TRBJ2-3; D is ambiguous. Germline CDR1 and CDR2: SGHDT and YYEEEE. V was trimmed by 1 base and J by 0 bases, leaving 3 bases between them. This CDR3 has 13 amino acids. CDR3 DNA: TGTGCCAGCAGCTTGCAGAGCACAGATACGCAGTATTTT. This sequence encodes CASSLQSTDTQYF.

The J gene is TRBJ1-5, the V gene TRBV29-1; D gene uncertain. The V gene's germline CDR1 is SQVTM and CDR2 ANQGSEA. The CDR3 is 13 residues long. The V gene lost 4 bases and the J gene lost 2 bases, with 9 bases spanning the gap. Here the CDR3 reads CSVGGTGNQPQHF. Here the CDR3 DNA reads TGCAGCGTTGGGGGTACAGGCAATCAGCCCCAGCATTTT.

This chain connects TRBV7-2 to TRBJ2-7; 9 bases are shared with TRBD2. The V gene's germline CDR1 is SGHTA and CDR2 FQGNSA. The CDR3 runs to 15 residues. Trimming at V came to 5 bases and at J to 0 bases, leaving 5 bases not matched to a gene. CDR3 sequence (DNA): TGTGCCAGCAGCCAAGGACTAGCGTACTCCTACGAGCAGTACTTC. It is translated as CASSQGLAYSYEQYF.

This chain uses TRBV27 with TRBJ2-3; no reliable D call. Between the trimmed V and J ends, which lost 4 bases and 0 bases, there was a span of 5 bases. The CDR3 totals 13 residues. The germline V gene encodes CDR1 MNHEY and CDR2 SMNVEV (reference sequence). CDR3 amino acids: CASSSLSTDTQYF. CDR3 nucleotides: TGTGCCAGCAGTTCCCTCAGCACAGATACGCAGTATTTT.

The gene calls are TRBV10-3 and TRBJ2-5; 9 positions agree with TRBD1. V shed 0 bases and J 3 bases; nucleotides not matched to a gene: 2. The CDR3 extends over 15 amino acids. Germline V gene lookup returns CDR1 ENHRY and CDR2 SYGVKD. The CDR3 DNA sequence: TGTGCCATCAGTGAGTCCGGACAGGGGAAAGAGACCCAGTACTTC. It specifies CAISESGQGKETQYF.

J is TRBJ2-6 and V is TRBV5-1, with no clear D. Germline V gene lookup returns CDR1 SGHRS and CDR2 YFSETQ. The V end lost 1 base, the J end lost 0 bases, and 5 bases lay between the germline ends. This CDR3 contains 15 residues. CDR3 nucleotides: TGCGCCAGCAGCTTGCCGGCCTCTGGGGCCAACGTCCTGACTTTC. It encodes CASSLPASGANVLTF.

V and J are TRBV15 and TRBJ2-3, with unresolved D. This CDR3 is 13 amino acids long. Germline CDR1 and CDR2: LNHNV and YYDKDF (reference sequence). Trimming removed 0 bases at V and 3 bases at J, with 4 bases between. In nucleotides, the CDR3 is TGTGCCACCAGCAGAGATAGAACAGATACGCAGTATTTT. Protein product: CATSRDRTDTQYF.

The table lists this clone with a few counts. The V and J genes are TRBV4-2 and TRBJ2-2, with TRBD2 as a possible D gene (6 bases). CDR3 size: 15 residues. Between the trimmed V and J ends, which lost 3 bases and 6 bases, there was a span of 14 bases. In germline, CDR1 is LGHNA, CDR2 YNFKEQ. The CDR3 sequence is CASSHIYGGPGELFF. The CDR3, as DNA: TGTGCCAGCAGCCACATATACGGGGGTCCCGGGGAGCTGTTTTTT.

This clone showed up just a few times. The V and J genes are TRBV19 and TRBJ1-5; D perhaps matches TRBD1 (5 bases). The CDR3 sequence is 14 residues long. Germline V gene data show CDR1 as LNHDA and CDR2 as SQIVND (reference sequence). Deletions cut 5 bases from V and 4 bases from J, with 12 bases between. CDR3 loop: CASSVTGGNQPQHF. CDR3 sequence (DNA): TGTGCCAGTAGTGTAACAGGAGGGAATCAGCCCCAGCATTTT.